The rows below give T cell receptor beta chains drawn from one sample of a study of blood T cell repertoires in COVID-19. The data were produced by immunoSEQ multiplex PCR, yet TCRdb's version contains in-frame clones alone and is incomplete. This table holds roughly 180,000 clones, around four fifths found once. Sequencing was performed on peripheral blood. The receptors were sampled from a woman in her twenties or thirties with acute or convalescent COVID-19. Both conserved end residues are part of each CDR3. A D gene is named only where the DNA matches it firmly. Clone size is given for some rows only: seen once, a few or many times, or a class if the clone is expanded.

D gene	V gene	J gene	clone size	CDR3 protein	CDR3 DNA
NA	TRBV7-9	TRBJ1-1	NA	CASSLIDTEAFF	TGTGCCAGCAGCTTAATCGACACTGAAGCTTTCTTT
NA	TRBV19	TRBJ1-6	NA	CASQEWNSPLHF	TGTGCCAGCCAAGAGTGGAATTCACCCCTCCACTTT
TRBD2	TRBV9	TRBJ2-3	NA	CASSVGTLAGAGDTQYF	TGTGCCAGCAGCGTAGGGACTCTAGCGGGAGCGGGAGATACGCAGTATTTT
NA	TRBV19	TRBJ2-1	NA	CASSMRVKYNEQFF	TGTGCCAGTAGTATGAGGGTGAAATACAATGAGCAGTTCTTC
NA	TRBV15	TRBJ1-6	NA	CATSRDDIQGSYNSPLHF	TGTGCCACCAGCAGAGATGACATACAGGGCTCCTATAATTCACCCCTCCACTTT
NA	TRBV6-5	TRBJ2-5	NA	CASNQPQGYQETQYF	TGTGCCAGCAATCAGCCCCAGGGGTACCAAGAGACCCAGTACTTC
NA	TRBV12-3/TRBV12-4	TRBJ1-5	NA	CASSFGNQPQHF	TGTGCCAGCAGTTTCGGTAATCAGCCCCAGCATTTT
NA	TRBV4-3	TRBJ1-3	NA	CASSQVGGLGNTIYF	TGCGCCAGCAGCCAAGTCGGGGGGTTAGGAAACACCATATATTTT
NA	TRBV5-8	TRBJ2-5	NA	CASSPYSREETQYF	TGTGCCAGCAGCCCATATTCGAGGGAAGAGACCCAGTACTTC
NA	TRBV5-1	TRBJ2-7	NA	CASSLGGPMEQYF	TGCGCCAGCAGCTTGGGGGGGCCCATGGAGCAGTACTTC
NA	TRBV15	TRBJ2-4	once	CATSRDVVRGENIQYF	TGTGCCACCAGCAGAGATGTAGTCAGGGGCGAAAACATTCAGTACTTC
NA	TRBV5-1	TRBJ2-5	NA	CASRTWGVGETQYF	TGCGCCAGCAGAACGTGGGGGGTAGGGGAGACCCAGTACTTC
NA	TRBV5-1	TRBJ2-2	NA	CASSSIRGNTGELFF	TGCGCCAGCAGCTCCATCCGGGGAAACACCGGGGAGCTGTTTTTT
NA	TRBV9	TRBJ1-2	NA	CASRPSGGSYGYTF	TGTGCCAGCAGACCTTCGGGGGGATCCTATGGCTACACCTTC
NA	TRBV7-2	TRBJ2-1	NA	CASSFSWSNEQFF	TGTGCCAGCAGCTTTAGTTGGTCGAATGAGCAGTTCTTC
NA	TRBV5-4	TRBJ1-1	NA	CASSFRGSEAFF	TGTGCCAGCAGCTTTAGGGGAAGTGAAGCTTTCTTT
NA	TRBV2	TRBJ1-2	NA	CASSQSGQGSGGYTF	TGTGCCAGCAGCCAGTCCGGGCAGGGGAGCGGAGGCTACACCTTC
TRBD1	TRBV6-2/TRBV6-3	TRBJ2-2	NA	CASSQPRQGVGTGELFF	TGTGCCAGCAGTCAGCCCCGACAGGGAGTAGGGACCGGGGAGCTGTTTTTT
TRBD2	TRBV29-1	TRBJ2-3	NA	CSAVTGTNTDTQYF	TGCAGCGCCGTCACCGGGACTAACACAGATACGCAGTATTTT
NA	TRBV6-5	TRBJ2-1	once	CASNVRASNEQFF	TGTGCCAGCAATGTGAGGGCTAGCAATGAGCAGTTCTTC
NA	TRBV30	TRBJ2-7	NA	CAWGADTLSYEQYF	TGTGCCTGGGGGGCTGACACACTTTCCTACGAGCAGTACTTC
NA	TRBV7-9	TRBJ1-1	NA	CASSTDRKAFF	TGTGCCAGCAGCACCGACAGAAAAGCTTTCTTT
NA	TRBV7-2	TRBJ2-5	NA	CASSLDRGWGETQYF	TGTGCCAGCAGCTTAGATCGGGGATGGGGAGAGACCCAGTACTTC
NA	TRBV5-6	TRBJ1-1	NA	CASSFRGVVNTEAFF	TGTGCCAGCAGCTTTCGGGGGGTCGTGAACACTGAAGCTTTCTTT
TRBD1	TRBV6-5	TRBJ1-5	NA	CAVTPSTGGRPQHF	TGTGCCGTCACACCCTCGACAGGGGGCAGGCCCCAGCATTTT
NA	TRBV9	TRBJ2-1	NA	CASSPSGAGVYNEQFF	TGTGCCAGCAGCCCTAGCGGAGCAGGGGTCTACAATGAGCAGTTCTTC
NA	TRBV30	TRBJ2-7	NA	CACARGQSYEQYF	TGTGCCTGTGCGCGGGGGCAATCCTACGAGCAGTACTTC
NA	TRBV6-2/TRBV6-3	TRBJ2-1	NA	CASSLTGSGEQFF	TGTGCCAGCAGTTTAACAGGTTCCGGTGAGCAGTTCTTC
TRBD1	TRBV11-2	TRBJ1-3	few	CASSLGQGSFNTIYF	TGTGCCAGCAGCTTAGGACAGGGAAGTTTTAACACCATATATTTT
TRBD2	TRBV5-5	TRBJ2-2	NA	CASSRATSGSISTGELFF	TGTGCCAGCAGCCGCGCGACTAGCGGGAGTATAAGCACCGGGGAGCTGTTTTTT
NA	TRBV29-1	TRBJ1-2	NA	CSVDSNYGYTF	TGCAGCGTTGACAGTAACTATGGCTACACCTTC
TRBD1	TRBV5-1	TRBJ2-7	NA	CASSLGGQVYEQYF	TGCGCCAGCAGCTTGGGCGGACAGGTCTACGAGCAGTACTTC
NA	TRBV28	TRBJ1-1	NA	CASSSDRRGAFF	TGTGCCAGCAGTTCGGATCGTAGGGGGGCTTTCTTT
TRBD1	TRBV13	TRBJ1-2	NA	CASSLDRGYNGYTF	TGTGCCAGCAGCTTAGACAGGGGGTATAATGGCTACACCTTC
TRBD1	TRBV7-8	TRBJ1-2	few	CASSGPGQIVHTF	TGTGCCAGCAGCGGACCGGGACAGATCGTCCACACCTTC
NA	TRBV30	TRBJ1-2	NA	CASEPGYTF	TGTGCCTCTGAGCCTGGCTACACCTTC
NA	TRBV28	TRBJ2-1	NA	CASSPETRSDNEQFF	TGTGCCAGCAGTCCGGAGACTAGAAGTGACAATGAGCAGTTCTTC
NA	TRBV11-2	TRBJ2-5	NA	CASSLVFRRVEETQYF	TGTGCCAGCAGCTTAGTATTCCGGAGGGTGGAGGAGACCCAGTACTTC
NA	TRBV28	TRBJ1-4	NA	CASSPPVQGPARRANEKLFF	TGTGCCAGCAGCCCTCCCGTTCAGGGTCCTGCGCGAAGGGCTAATGAAAAACTGTTTTTT
NA	TRBV19	TRBJ1-2	NA	CASSTNYGYGYTF	TGTGCCAGTAGTACGAACTACGGCTATGGCTACACCTTC
TRBD1	TRBV3-1/TRBV3-2	TRBJ2-3	NA	CASSQTGAGTDTQYF	TGTGCCAGCAGCCAGACAGGGGCGGGCACAGATACGCAGTATTTT
TRBD1	TRBV7-3	TRBJ1-2	NA	CASSSRQGVGGYTF	TGTGCCAGCAGCTCAAGACAGGGGGTGGGTGGCTACACCTTC
TRBD2	TRBV27	TRBJ2-3	once	CASSKPGLAGVITHTQYF	TGTGCCAGCAGTAAGCCGGGACTAGCGGGAGTCATCACACATACGCAGTATTTT
TRBD1	TRBV27	TRBJ1-2	NA	CASSLDRGSDGYTF	TGTGCCAGCAGTTTAGACAGGGGGAGTGATGGCTACACCTTC
NA	TRBV19	TRBJ1-2	NA	CASSIQLPHYTF	TGTGCCAGTAGTATACAACTCCCTCACTACACCTTC
TRBD1	TRBV19	TRBJ1-1	NA	CASTSGQVNTEAFF	TGTGCCAGTACCTCCGGACAGGTTAACACTGAAGCTTTCTTT
TRBD1	TRBV5-1	TRBJ1-2	few	CASSPDPTGGYGYTF	TGCGCCAGCAGCCCCGACCCGACAGGGGGCTATGGCTACACCTTC
NA	TRBV18	TRBJ1-2	NA	CASSPRRGDPYGYTF	TGTGCCAGCTCACCGAGGCGGGGAGACCCCTATGGCTACACCTTC
TRBD2	TRBV7-3	TRBJ2-5	NA	CASSLGTRGETQYF	TGTGCCAGCAGCTTAGGGACTAGGGGGGAGACCCAGTACTTC
TRBD1	TRBV5-1	TRBJ2-2	NA	CASSLTGGLISGELFF	TGCGCCAGCAGCTTGACAGGGGGCTTAATCAGCGGGGAGCTGTTTTTT
NA	TRBV7-2	TRBJ2-1	NA	CASRPDSASYNEQFF	TGTGCCAGCAGACCGGACTCCGCCTCCTACAATGAGCAGTTCTTC